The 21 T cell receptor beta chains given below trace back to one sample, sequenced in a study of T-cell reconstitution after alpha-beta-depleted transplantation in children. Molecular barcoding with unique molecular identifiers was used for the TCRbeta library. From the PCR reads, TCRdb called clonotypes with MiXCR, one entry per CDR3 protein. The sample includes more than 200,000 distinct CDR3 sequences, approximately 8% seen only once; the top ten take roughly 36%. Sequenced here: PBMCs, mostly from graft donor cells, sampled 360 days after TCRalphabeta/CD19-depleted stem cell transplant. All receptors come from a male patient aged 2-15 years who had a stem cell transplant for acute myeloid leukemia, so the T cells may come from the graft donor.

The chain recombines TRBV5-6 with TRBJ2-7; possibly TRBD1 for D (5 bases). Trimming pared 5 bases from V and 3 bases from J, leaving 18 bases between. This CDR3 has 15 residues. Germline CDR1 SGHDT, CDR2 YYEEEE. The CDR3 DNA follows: TGTGCCAGCAGTCCAGCCCCCCACAGGAGCTACGAGCAGTACTTC. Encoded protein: CASSPAPHRSYEQYF.

As DNA, the CDR3 is TGTGCCAGCTCACCACCGAGGACAGGAACCTACGAGCAGTACTTC. Amino acids: CASSPPRTGTYEQYF. V gene TRBV18 combines with J gene TRBJ2-7; TRBD1 agrees at 7 bases. V lost 0 bases, J lost 2 bases, and 4 bases stayed unmatched. This CDR3 comprises 15 residues. Germline loops: CDR1 KGHSH, CDR2 LQKENI.

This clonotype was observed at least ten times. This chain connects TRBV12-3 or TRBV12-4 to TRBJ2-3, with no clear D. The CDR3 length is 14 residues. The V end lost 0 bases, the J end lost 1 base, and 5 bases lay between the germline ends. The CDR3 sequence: CASSLAAGTDTQYF. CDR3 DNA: TGTGCCAGCAGTTTAGCGGCAGGCACAGATACGCAGTATTTT.

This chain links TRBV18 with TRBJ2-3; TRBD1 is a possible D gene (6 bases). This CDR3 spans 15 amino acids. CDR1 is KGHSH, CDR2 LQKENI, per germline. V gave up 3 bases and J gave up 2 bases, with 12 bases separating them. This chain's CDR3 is CASSPQGLITDTQYF. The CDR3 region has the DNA TGTGCCAGCTCACCCCAGGGGTTAATCACAGATACGCAGTATTTT.

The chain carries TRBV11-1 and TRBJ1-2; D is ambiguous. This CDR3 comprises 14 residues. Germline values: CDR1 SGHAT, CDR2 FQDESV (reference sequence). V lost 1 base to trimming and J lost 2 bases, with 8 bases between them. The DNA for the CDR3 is TGTGCCAGCAGCTTAGTTGCAGGCAACTATGGCTACACCTTC. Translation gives CASSLVAGNYGYTF.

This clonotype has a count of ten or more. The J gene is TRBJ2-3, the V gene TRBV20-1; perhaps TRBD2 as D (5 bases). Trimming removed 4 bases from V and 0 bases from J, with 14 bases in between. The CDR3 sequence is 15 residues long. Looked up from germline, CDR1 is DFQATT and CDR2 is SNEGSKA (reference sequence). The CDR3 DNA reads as TGCAGTGCTACCGGGGATTTTCGGAGCACAGATACGCAGTATTTT. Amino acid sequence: CSATGDFRSTDTQYF.

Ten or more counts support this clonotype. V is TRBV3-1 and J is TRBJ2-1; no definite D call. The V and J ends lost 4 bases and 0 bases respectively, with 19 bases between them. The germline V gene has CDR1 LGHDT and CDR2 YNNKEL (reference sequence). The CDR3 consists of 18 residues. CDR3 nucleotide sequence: TGTGCCAGCAGCCCCACGGCCGGACGGTTTAGCTCCTACAATGAGCAGTTCTTC. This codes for CASSPTAGRFSSYNEQFF.

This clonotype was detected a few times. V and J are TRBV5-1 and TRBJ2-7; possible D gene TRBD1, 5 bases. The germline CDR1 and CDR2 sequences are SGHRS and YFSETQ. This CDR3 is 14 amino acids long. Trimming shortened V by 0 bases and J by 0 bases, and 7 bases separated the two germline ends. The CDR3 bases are TGCGCCAGCAGCTTGGCCAGGGCCTCCTACGAGCAGTACTTC. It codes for CASSLARASYEQYF.

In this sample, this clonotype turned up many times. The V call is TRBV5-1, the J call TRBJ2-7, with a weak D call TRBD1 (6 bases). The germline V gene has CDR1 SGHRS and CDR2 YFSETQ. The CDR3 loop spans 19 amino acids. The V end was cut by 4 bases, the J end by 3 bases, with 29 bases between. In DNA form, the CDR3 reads TGCGCCAGCAGCCCTTGGTTTGGGACACCGGTCAGGGACCACTACGAGCAGTACTTC. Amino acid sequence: CASSPWFGTPVRDHYEQYF.

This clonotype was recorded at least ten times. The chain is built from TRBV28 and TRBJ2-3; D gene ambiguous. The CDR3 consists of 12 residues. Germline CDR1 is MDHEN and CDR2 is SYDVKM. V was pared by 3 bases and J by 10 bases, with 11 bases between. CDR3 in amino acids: CASSFRIMPQYF. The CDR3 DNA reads TGTGCCAGCAGTTTTAGGATTATGCCGCAGTATTTT. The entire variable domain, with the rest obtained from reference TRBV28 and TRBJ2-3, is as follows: DVKVTQSSRYLVKRTGEKVFLECVQDMDHENMFWYRQDPGLGLRLIYFSYDVKMKEKGDIPEGYSVSREKKERFSLILESASTNQTSMYLCASSFRIMPQYFGPGTRLTVL.

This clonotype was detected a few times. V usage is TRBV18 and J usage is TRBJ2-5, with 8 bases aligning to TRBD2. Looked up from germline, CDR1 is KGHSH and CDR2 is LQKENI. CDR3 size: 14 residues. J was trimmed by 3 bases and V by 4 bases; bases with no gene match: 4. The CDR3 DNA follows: TGTGCCAGCTCACAAGCGACTAGCGAAGAGACCCAGTACTTC. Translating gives CASSQATSEETQYF.

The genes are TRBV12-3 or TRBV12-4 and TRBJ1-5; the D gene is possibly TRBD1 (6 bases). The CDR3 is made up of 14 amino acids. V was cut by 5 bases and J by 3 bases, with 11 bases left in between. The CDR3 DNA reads TGTGCCAGCAGTGTAACAGGGTACAATCAGCCCCAGCATTTT. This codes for CASSVTGYNQPQHF.

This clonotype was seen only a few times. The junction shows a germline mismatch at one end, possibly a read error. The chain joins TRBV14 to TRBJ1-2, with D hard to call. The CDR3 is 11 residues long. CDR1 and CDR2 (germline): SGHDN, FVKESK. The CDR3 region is CASSQGGGPLF. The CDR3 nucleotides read TGTGCCAGCAGCCAAGGCGGAGGCCCCCTCTTC.

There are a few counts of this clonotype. The CDR3 DNA follows: TGCAGTGCTAAACCGCCCGTGGGCAAAAACATTCAGTACTTC. This gives the protein CSAKPPVGKNIQYF. The chain has TRBV20-1 and TRBJ2-4; D not resolved. CDR3 length equals 14 residues. Germline CDR1 DFQATT, CDR2 SNEGSKA (reference sequence). The V end was cut by 4 bases, the J end by 3 bases, with 13 bases between.

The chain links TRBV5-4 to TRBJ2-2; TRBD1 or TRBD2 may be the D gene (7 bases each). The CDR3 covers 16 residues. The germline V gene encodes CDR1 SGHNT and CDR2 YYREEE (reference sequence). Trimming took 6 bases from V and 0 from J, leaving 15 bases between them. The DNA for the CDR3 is TGTGCCAGCATCCAGGGGGGGTCCTCGAACACCGGGGAGCTGTTTTTT. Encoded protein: CASIQGGSSNTGELFF.

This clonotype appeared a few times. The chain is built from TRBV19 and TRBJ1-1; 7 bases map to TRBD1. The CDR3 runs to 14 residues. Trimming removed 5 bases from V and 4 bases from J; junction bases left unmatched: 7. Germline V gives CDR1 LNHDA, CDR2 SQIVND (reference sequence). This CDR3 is CASSARGHGTEAFF. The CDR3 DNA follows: TGTGCCAGTAGTGCAAGGGGGCACGGCACTGAAGCTTTCTTT.

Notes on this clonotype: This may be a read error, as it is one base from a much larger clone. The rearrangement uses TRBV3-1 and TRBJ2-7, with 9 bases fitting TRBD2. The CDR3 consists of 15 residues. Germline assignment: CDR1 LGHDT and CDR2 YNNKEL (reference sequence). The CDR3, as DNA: TGTGCCTGCAGCCATAGGGCTAGCGGGACCTACGAGCAGTACTTC. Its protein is CACSHRASGTYEQYF.

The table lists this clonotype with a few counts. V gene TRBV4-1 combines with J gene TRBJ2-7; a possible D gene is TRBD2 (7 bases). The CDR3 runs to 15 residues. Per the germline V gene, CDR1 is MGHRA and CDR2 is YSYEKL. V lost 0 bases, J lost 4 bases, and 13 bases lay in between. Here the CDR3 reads CASSQDNKGGYEQYF. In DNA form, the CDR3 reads TGCGCCAGCAGCCAAGATAACAAGGGGGGGTACGAGCAGTACTTC.

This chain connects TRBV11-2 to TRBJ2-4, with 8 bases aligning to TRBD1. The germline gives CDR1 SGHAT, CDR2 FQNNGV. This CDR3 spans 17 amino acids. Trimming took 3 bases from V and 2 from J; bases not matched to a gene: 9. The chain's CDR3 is CASSLPDRALSKNIQYF. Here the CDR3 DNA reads TGTGCCAGCAGCTTGCCGGACAGGGCTCTATCCAAAAACATTCAGTACTTC.

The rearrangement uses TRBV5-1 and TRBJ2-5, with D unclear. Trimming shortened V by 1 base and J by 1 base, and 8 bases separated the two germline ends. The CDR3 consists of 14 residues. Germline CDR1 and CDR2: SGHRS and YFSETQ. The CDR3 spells CASSLTPFQETQYF. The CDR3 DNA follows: TGCGCCAGCAGCTTGACCCCTTTCCAAGAGACCCAGTACTTC.

CDR3 sequence (DNA): TGTGCCAGCACGACAGGACTCGGAGGGAAGACCCAGTACTTC. Translation gives CASTTGLGGKTQYF. The chain links TRBV11-2 to TRBJ2-5; possibly TRBD1 or TRBD2 for D (6 bases each). This CDR3 spans 14 amino acids. CDR1 is SGHAT and CDR2 is FQNNGV in the germline V gene. With 7 bases removed from V and 6 bases from J, the gap between germline ends came to 18 bases.